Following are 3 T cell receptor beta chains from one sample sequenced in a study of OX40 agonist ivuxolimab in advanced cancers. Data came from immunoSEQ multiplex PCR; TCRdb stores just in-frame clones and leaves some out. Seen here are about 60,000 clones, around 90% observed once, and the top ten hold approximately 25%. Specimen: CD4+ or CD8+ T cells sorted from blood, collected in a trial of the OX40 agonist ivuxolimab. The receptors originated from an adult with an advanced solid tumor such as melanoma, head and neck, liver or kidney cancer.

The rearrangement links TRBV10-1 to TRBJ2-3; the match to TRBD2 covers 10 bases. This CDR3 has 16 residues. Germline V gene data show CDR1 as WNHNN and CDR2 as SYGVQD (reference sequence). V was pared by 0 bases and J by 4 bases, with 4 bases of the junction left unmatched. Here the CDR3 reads CASSESLAGAADTQYF. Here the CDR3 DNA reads TGCGCCAGCAGTGAGTCCCTAGCGGGAGCCGCAGATACGCAGTATTTT.

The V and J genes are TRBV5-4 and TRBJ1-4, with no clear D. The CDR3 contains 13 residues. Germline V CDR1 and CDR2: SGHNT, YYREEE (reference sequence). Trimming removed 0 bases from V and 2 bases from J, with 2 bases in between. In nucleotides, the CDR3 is TGTGCCAGCAGCTTGGAGACTAATGAAAAACTGTTTTTT. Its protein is CASSLETNEKLFF.

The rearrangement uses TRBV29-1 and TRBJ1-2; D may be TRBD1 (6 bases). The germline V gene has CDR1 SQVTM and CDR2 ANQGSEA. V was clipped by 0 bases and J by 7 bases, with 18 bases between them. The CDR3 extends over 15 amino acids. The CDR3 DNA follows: TGCAGCGTTGAAGATCATGGGGCGGGGGGCTGTGGCTACACCTTC. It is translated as CSVEDHGAGGCGYTF.